What follows are 13 T cell receptor beta chains derived from one specimen sequenced in a study of shared clonotypes between healthy human individuals. This table comes from immunoSEQ multiplex PCR, and its TCRdb copy is limited to in-frame clones, with some not included. This table has fewer than 400,000 clones, around 74% appearing once. Source material: memory CD4+ T cells sorted from blood. The sample's subset: CD45RA-negative fraction. Every receptor here comes from a man between 25 and 39 years old in good health.

The CDR3 nucleotides read TGTGCCAGCAGTTTATCATGGAGAAGCGAGCAGTACTTC. Translated: CASSLSWRSEQYF. The chain carries TRBV28 and TRBJ2-7, with D unclear. The germline V gene has CDR1 MDHEN and CDR2 SYDVKM. V gave up 1 base and J gave up 6 bases, with 10 bases separating them. The CDR3 extends over 13 amino acids.

This clone was seen many times. The gene calls are TRBV5-6 and TRBJ2-7, with a weak D call TRBD1 (6 bases). CDR3 length: 13 amino acids. Germline V gene lookup returns CDR1 SGHDT and CDR2 YYEEEE. V lost 4 bases and J lost 8, with 16 bases in between. The CDR3, as DNA: TGTGCCAGCAGCGATGGACAGCAGGCGAAGCAGTACTTC. Translating it yields CASSDGQQAKQYF.

The chain combines TRBV7-2 with TRBJ1-4, with 11 bases matching TRBD1. V lost 4 bases and J lost 2; bases outside the gene matches: 3. The CDR3 loop spans 16 amino acids. Germline V gene data show CDR1 as SGHTA and CDR2 as FQGNSA. The CDR3 spells CASSSDRGHTNEKLFF. CDR3 sequence (DNA): TGTGCCAGCAGCTCGGACAGGGGGCACACTAATGAAAAACTGTTTTTT.

The chain links TRBV18 to TRBJ2-1, with a possible D match to TRBD2 (6 bases). CDR1 and CDR2 from the germline V gene are KGHSH and LQKENI. There are 15 residues in the CDR3. Trimming took 3 bases from V and 4 from J, leaving 13 bases between them. CDR3 loop: CASSPSTAGYNEQFF. The DNA for the CDR3 is TGTGCCAGCTCACCGTCGACAGCGGGTTACAATGAGCAGTTCTTC.

The sample holds a few counts of this clone. This chain joins TRBV28 and TRBJ1-3; D gene ambiguous. CDR3 length equals 15 residues. CDR1 is MDHEN, CDR2 SYDVKM, per germline. V was clipped by 5 bases and J by 0 bases, with 11 bases between them. CDR3 region: CASSPTPGSGNTIYF. The CDR3 DNA follows: TGTGCCAGCAGTCCAACCCCGGGCTCTGGAAACACCATATATTTT.

This clone was recorded only once. The chain combines TRBV2 with TRBJ2-1; D unclear. Germline loops: CDR1 SNHLY, CDR2 FYNNEI. The CDR3 sequence is 15 residues long. V was clipped by 7 bases and J by 4 bases, with 17 bases between them. CDR3 bases: TGTGCCAGCACCTATACTAAGGGAACTTACAATGAGCAGTTCTTC. This sequence encodes CASTYTKGTYNEQFF. The full variable domain, its missing parts supplied by reference TRBV2 and TRBJ2-1, is EPEVTQTPSHQVTQMGQEVILRCVPISNHLYFYWYRQILGQKVEFLVSFYNNEISEKSEIFDDQFSVERPDGSNFTLKIRSTKLEDSAMYFCASTYTKGTYNEQFFGPGTRLTVL.

The rearrangement links TRBV2 to TRBJ2-1, with 9 bases lining up with TRBD1. Germline V gene lookup returns CDR1 SNHLY and CDR2 FYNNEI. V shed 6 bases, J shed 7 bases, and the junction held 13 bases outside the gene matches. The CDR3 totals 16 residues. CDR3 sequence: CASRRKWTGVGNEQFF. The CDR3 DNA is TGTGCCAGCAGGAGAAAGTGGACAGGGGTTGGGAATGAGCAGTTCTTC.

This clone has only a few counts. This rearrangement joins TRBV5-1 to TRBJ2-1; D uncertain. Germline CDR1 and CDR2: SGHRS and YFSETQ. V lost 0 bases to trimming and J lost 0 bases, with 7 bases between them. CDR3 length: 15 residues. DNA of the CDR3: TGCGCCAGCAGCTTGGAGCCGTACTCCTACAATGAGCAGTTCTTC. Translated, it gives CASSLEPYSYNEQFF.

This clone was recorded many times. The gene calls are TRBV5-8 and TRBJ2-7; no clear D gene. The CDR3 extends over 14 amino acids. With 5 bases removed from V and 0 bases from J, the gap between germline ends came to 12 bases. CDR1 is SGHTS, CDR2 YDEGEE, per germline. In nucleotides, the CDR3 is TGTGCCAGCAGGCCGCGCAGAAGCTCCTACGAGCAGTACTTC. Translated: CASRPRRSSYEQYF.

The V and J genes are TRBV5-6 and TRBJ2-7; unclear D gene. Trimming shortened V by 0 bases and J by 3 bases, and 7 bases separated the two germline ends. CDR3 length: 13 amino acids. CDR1 and CDR2 (germline): SGHDT, YYEEEE. The CDR3 coding sequence is TGTGCCAGCAGCTTGGCCGGTGTCTACGAGCAGTACTTC. This sequence encodes CASSLAGVYEQYF. Full variable domain (remainder filled in from reference TRBV5-6 and TRBJ2-7): DAGVTQSPTHLIKTRGQQVTLRCSPKSGHDTVSWYQQALGQGPQFIFQYYEEEERQRGNFPDRFSGHQFPNYSSELNVNALLLGDSALYLCASSLAGVYEQYFGPGTRLTVT.

The chain uses TRBV2 and TRBJ2-5; D is undetermined. There are 14 residues in the CDR3. V lost 5 bases and J lost 7, with 17 bases in between. The germline CDR1 and CDR2 sequences are SNHLY and FYNNEI. CDR3: CASSFSTGGRTQYF. The CDR3 DNA reads as TGTGCCAGCAGTTTTTCAACGGGCGGAAGGACCCAGTACTTC.

V is TRBV2 and J is TRBJ1-1, with unresolved D. Looked up from germline, CDR1 is SNHLY and CDR2 is FYNNEI. The CDR3 length is 14 residues. Trimming left V 4 bases short and J 0 bases short, with 9 bases between. The CDR3 region is CASSGGAMNTEAFF. The CDR3 nucleotides are TGTGCCAGCAGTGGGGGAGCGATGAACACTGAAGCTTTCTTT.

This clone was seen just once. The rearrangement uses TRBV4-3 and TRBJ1-1; a weak D match, TRBD1 (6 bases). Trimming left V 0 bases short and J 5 bases short, with 16 bases between. Germline V gives CDR1 LGHNA, CDR2 YSLEER. This CDR3 has 16 residues. CDR3 coding DNA: TGCGCCAGCAGCCAAGACCAGGGGCGATCCGAGACTGAAGCTTTCTTT. It codes for CASSQDQGRSETEAFF.